This T cell receptor (beta chain) was sequenced for a study of blood T cell repertoires in COVID-19. On the study more broadly: Samples representing acute and convalescent COVID-19 were sourced from the United States, Italy and Spain. Sources were T cells, B-cell-depleted T cells, or PBMCs; the material itself was cDNA or gDNA.

How the authors handled the data: Amplifying reference gene primers gave estimates of nucleated cell counts. The method was immunoSEQ multiplex PCR; TCRdb's version includes in-frame clones alone and lacks a portion of them. D and trimming were read from the DNA, whereas the V and J calls and clone size are those reported in that table. Of 65,000 to 70,000 clones in the sample, about 83% were seen once. This CDR3 has 15 amino acids. V lost 6 bases to trimming and J lost 2 bases; unmatched junction nucleotides: 9. In germline, CDR1 is SGHAT, CDR2 FQNNGV. This clone appeared a single time. The chain uses TRBV11-2 and TRBJ1-1, with 7 bases that match TRBD1. Specimen: peripheral blood. The receptor was derived from a woman aged 80 or over with acute or convalescent COVID-19. The CDR3 nucleotides are TGTGCCAGCAGAAGACCAGGGGGACGAAACACTGAAGCTTTCTTT. Its protein is CASRRPGGRNTEAFF.